The 25 T cell receptor beta chains listed next were all sequenced from one sample in a study of T cell repertoires in cytomegalovirus infection. Their antigens are not known. TCRdb fed the reads into MiXCR, producing one record per CDR3 protein. The table lists a few hundred thousand distinct CDR3 sequences, more than 40% of them singletons. The input for sequencing was cultured PBMCs, taken from culture after CMV antigen stimulation. These receptors were taken from a human donor in good health (CMV status not recorded). Some clones in this sample may be carry-over from other donors' samples.

The rearrangement links TRBV7-2 to TRBJ2-1, with TRBD2 identical over 12 bases. J lost 13 bases, V lost 5 bases, and 18 bases had no gene match. The CDR3 has 17 residues. Germline V gene data show CDR1 as SGHTA and CDR2 as FQGNSA. CDR3 amino acids: CASSETPIRLAGGGQFF. CDR3 DNA sequence: TGTGCCAGCAGCGAAACTCCAATTCGGCTAGCGGGAGGGGGACAGTTCTTC.

This clonotype was seen ten or more times. The chain uses TRBV7-2 and TRBJ2-5; D possibly corresponds to TRBD2 (5 bases). V shed 3 bases and J shed 3 bases, with 8 bases lying between them. Per the germline V gene, CDR1 is SGHTA and CDR2 is FQGNSA. The CDR3 loop spans 13 amino acids. As DNA, the CDR3 is TGTGCCAGCAGCTTCGGGCGGGAAGAGACCCAGTACTTC. Translated, it gives CASSFGREETQYF.

The genes are TRBV7-2 and TRBJ1-3, with no clear D. Trimming pared 10 bases from V and 2 bases from J, leaving 12 bases between. Germline assignment: CDR1 SGHTA and CDR2 FQGNSA. CDR3 size: 13 residues. In DNA form, the CDR3 reads TGTGCCACGCGACCTAGCGCTGGAAACACCATATATTTT. Translated, it gives CATRPSAGNTIYF. Based on the CDR3 plus reference TRBV7-2 and TRBJ1-3, the full variable domain is GAGVSQSPSNKVTEKGKDVELRCDPISGHTALYWYRQSLGQGLEFLIYFQGNSAPDKSGLPSDRFSAERTGGSVSTLTIQRTQQEDSAVYLCATRPSAGNTIYFGEGSWLTVV.

V gene TRBV25-1 combines with J gene TRBJ2-5; D remains unclear. With 0 bases removed from V and 5 bases from J, the gap between germline ends came to 1 base. CDR1 and CDR2 (germline): MGHDK, SYGVNS. The CDR3 loop spans 11 amino acids. The CDR3 DNA reads TGTGCCAGCAGTGAATATGAGACCCAGTACTTC. Translation: CASSEYETQYF.

The chain recombines TRBV5-3 with TRBJ2-2; 12 positions match TRBD1. TRBV5-3 is an ORF, and what it does is uncertain. The CDR3 totals 18 residues. J lost 7 bases, V lost 8 bases, and 18 bases had no gene match. The CDR3 DNA is TGTGCCAGCAGCCCCCCTCCCGGGACAGGGGGCGCTGGCGGGGAGCTGTTTTTT. This codes for CASSPPPGTGGAGGELFF.

This clonotype was seen many times. The chain uses TRBV12-3 or TRBV12-4 and TRBJ1-1; D not certain. Trimming stripped 5 bases from V and 4 bases from J, with 8 bases between. The CDR3 loop spans 12 amino acids. The CDR3 DNA sequence: TGTGCCAGCAGTCTAATGGGCACTGAAGCTTTCTTT. It codes for CASSLMGTEAFF.

The chain uses TRBV6-5 and TRBJ2-7; D ambiguous. The V gene lost 0 bases and the J gene lost 6 bases, with 15 bases spanning the gap. The germline V gene has CDR1 MNHEY and CDR2 SVGAGI. The CDR3 extends over 15 amino acids. The chain's CDR3 is CASSYSRAMVTEQYF. The CDR3 DNA reads as TGTGCCAGCAGTTACTCACGGGCTATGGTCACCGAGCAGTACTTC.

This chain links TRBV27 with TRBJ2-3; possibly TRBD2 for D (5 bases). The length of the CDR3 is 14 residues. V shed 5 bases and J shed 2 bases, with 11 bases lying between them. The germline CDR1 and CDR2 sequences are MNHEY and SMNVEV (reference sequence). The CDR3 loop is CASSTRGYTDTQYF. The CDR3 region has the DNA TGTGCCAGCAGTACTCGGGGATACACAGATACGCAGTATTTT.

This clonotype appeared a few times. The chain is built from TRBV6-1 and TRBJ2-6; D gene uncertain. This CDR3 contains 15 residues. CDR1 is MNHNS and CDR2 is SASEGT in the germline V gene. V shed 6 bases and J shed 2 bases, with 11 bases lying between them. This CDR3 reads CASSLYKAGANVLTF. In DNA form, the CDR3 reads TGTGCCAGCAGCCTATACAAAGCTGGGGCCAACGTCCTGACTTTC.

The chain combines TRBV27 with TRBJ2-7; a weak D match, TRBD2 (6 bases). The CDR3 loop spans 19 amino acids. Trimming left V 0 bases short and J 3 bases short, with 24 bases between. The germline gives CDR1 MNHEY, CDR2 SMNVEV (reference sequence). The CDR3 loop reads CASSLSRRYWQLAVYEQYF. In DNA form, the CDR3 reads TGTGCCAGCAGTTTATCGAGGAGGTATTGGCAACTAGCCGTCTACGAGCAGTACTTC.

The chain is built from TRBV6-2 or TRBV6-3 and TRBJ2-7, with TRBD2 as a possible D gene (6 bases). Trimming shortened V by 2 bases and J by 0 bases, and 11 bases separated the two germline ends. Germline CDR1 is MNHEY and CDR2 is SVGEGT. This CDR3 has 15 residues. The CDR3 DNA sequence: TGTGCCAGCAGTTACGGCGGGACCAGCTCCTACGAGCAGTACTTC. Translating it yields CASSYGGTSSYEQYF.

V is TRBV6-1 and J is TRBJ2-7; D might be TRBD1 (6 bases). This CDR3 comprises 14 residues. The ends were cut back, 6 bases at V and 2 bases at J, with 14 bases in the middle. Germline V CDR1 and CDR2: MNHNS, SASEGT. CDR3 residues: CASSHRVGTYEQYF. CDR3 coding DNA: TGTGCCAGCAGCCACAGGGTGGGGACCTACGAGCAGTACTTC.

V gene TRBV7-9 combines with J gene TRBJ2-4; D is possibly TRBD1 (6 bases). Looked up from germline, CDR1 is SEHNR and CDR2 is FQNEAQ (reference sequence). Trimming took off 5 bases at V and 0 bases at J, with 14 bases between the two ends. The CDR3 is 16 residues long. This chain's CDR3 is CASSMSGVTAKNIQYF. The DNA for the CDR3 is TGTGCCAGCAGCATGTCAGGGGTGACAGCCAAAAACATTCAGTACTTC.

The V gene is TRBV2, the J gene TRBJ2-1, with D maybe TRBD2 (6 bases). V was pared by 3 bases and J by 5 bases, with 8 bases between. Germline CDR1 reads SNHLY; CDR2 reads FYNNEI. The CDR3 spans 13 residues. The CDR3 DNA reads TGTGCCAGCAGTGAGGGACTCAACAATGAGCAGTTCTTC. As protein: CASSEGLNNEQFF.

The V call is TRBV3-1, the J call TRBJ2-7; D remains unclear. Germline V gene lookup returns CDR1 LGHDT and CDR2 YNNKEL (reference sequence). The ends were cut back, 0 bases at V and 3 bases at J, with 6 bases in the middle. The CDR3 length is 13 residues. The CDR3, as DNA: TGTGCCAGCAGCCAAGATTCCTTCTACGAGCAGTACTTC. It specifies CASSQDSFYEQYF.

Written as DNA, the CDR3 is TGTGCCAGCAGCTTAGGGGGACAGGGGTACTTC. It specifies CASSLGGQGYF. The chain recombines TRBV7-6 with TRBJ2-7; TRBD1 matches 9 bases. With 1 base clipped from V and 12 bases from J, the junction kept 1 base outside the gene matches. The CDR3 runs to 11 residues. Germline V gene lookup returns CDR1 SGHVS and CDR2 FNYEAQ.

The genes are TRBV6-1 and TRBJ1-1, with D hard to call. CDR3 length: 13 residues. Germline CDR1 and CDR2: MNHNS and SASEGT. Deletions cut 8 bases from V and 3 bases from J, with 13 bases between. This CDR3 is CASETWTDTEAFF. CDR3 sequence (DNA): TGTGCCAGCGAGACCTGGACGGACACTGAAGCTTTCTTT.

The sample holds a few counts of this clonotype. The chain couples TRBV6-1 to TRBJ2-7; D remains ambiguous. Trimming pared 3 bases from V and 10 bases from J, leaving 13 bases between. Germline V CDR1 and CDR2: MNHNS, SASEGT. CDR3 length: 12 amino acids. DNA of the CDR3: TGTGCCAGCAGTGATGTCGCGAGACCCCAGTACTTC. Protein: CASSDVARPQYF.

This sequence joins TRBV6-2 or TRBV6-3 and TRBJ1-5; D might be TRBD1 (5 bases). Germline CDR1 and CDR2: MNHEY and SVGEGT. The CDR3 spans 12 residues. V lost 8 bases and J 10 bases, leaving 15 bases between the germline ends. The CDR3 loop reads CASSRGRGPQHF. As DNA, the CDR3 is TGTGCCAGCTCTCGGGGAAGGGGACCCCAGCATTTT.

This clonotype was found a few times. CDR3 sequence reads: CASSLGGGLRYEQYF. CDR3 DNA: TGTGCCAGCAGCTTGGGAGGGGGACTTCGCTACGAGCAGTACTTC. The rearrangement joins TRBV7-6 to TRBJ2-7, with D possibly TRBD2 on 7 matching bases. Trimming shortened V by 3 bases and J by 3 bases, and 15 bases separated the two germline ends. CDR1 SGHVS and CDR2 FNYEAQ come from the germline V gene. The CDR3 runs 15 residues.

The V and J genes are TRBV7-2 and TRBJ2-3; D remains ambiguous. CDR1 is SGHTA, CDR2 FQGNSA, per germline. V dropped 1 base and J dropped 2 bases, with 7 bases sitting between them. The CDR3 extends over 14 amino acids. CDR3 sequence reads: CASSLDFHTDTQYF. The DNA for the CDR3 is TGTGCCAGCAGCTTAGACTTTCACACAGATACGCAGTATTTT.

This clonotype has more than one count but fewer than ten. CDR3 sequence: CSVEGASDRGHVNEQFF. The CDR3 DNA follows: TGCAGCGTTGAAGGAGCTTCAGACAGGGGGCATGTAAATGAGCAGTTCTTC. The chain combines TRBV29-1 with TRBJ2-1, with 10 bases matching TRBD1. Unmatched junction bases numbered 13, after V lost 1 base and J lost 7 bases. The CDR3 spans 17 residues. Germline-derived CDR1 and CDR2 are SQVTM and ANQGSEA.

This chain links TRBV28 with TRBJ2-1; the match to TRBD1 covers 10 bases. Germline V gives CDR1 MDHEN, CDR2 SYDVKM. The CDR3 extends over 15 amino acids. The ends lost 5 bases at V and 6 bases at J; junction bases unmatched: 7. This CDR3 reads CASSLPGQGPNEQFF. CDR3 bases: TGTGCCAGCAGTCTACCGGGACAGGGGCCCAATGAGCAGTTCTTC.

This clonotype was seen a handful of times. The V call is TRBV7-8, the J call TRBJ1-1, with TRBD1 matching over 9 bases. Germline V gene sequence: CDR1 SGHVS, CDR2 FQNEAQ. The V and J ends lost 5 bases and 1 base, in that order; junction bases with no gene match: 5. This CDR3 is 15 amino acids long. The CDR3 DNA reads TGTGCCAGCAGCACAGGGGGCACCTGGAACACTGAAGCTTTCTTT. This translates into CASSTGGTWNTEAFF.

This chain connects TRBV6-8 to TRBJ2-1; 9 positions agree with TRBD2. The CDR3 totals 16 residues. Per the germline V gene, CDR1 is MNHGY and CDR2 is SAAAGT. V lost 5 bases to trimming and J lost 2 bases; unmatched junction nucleotides: 7. For the CDR3, the DNA is TGTGCCAGCAGTGGGATTAGCGGGGGCGCCTACAATGAGCAGTTCTTC. Translation gives CASSGISGGAYNEQFF.